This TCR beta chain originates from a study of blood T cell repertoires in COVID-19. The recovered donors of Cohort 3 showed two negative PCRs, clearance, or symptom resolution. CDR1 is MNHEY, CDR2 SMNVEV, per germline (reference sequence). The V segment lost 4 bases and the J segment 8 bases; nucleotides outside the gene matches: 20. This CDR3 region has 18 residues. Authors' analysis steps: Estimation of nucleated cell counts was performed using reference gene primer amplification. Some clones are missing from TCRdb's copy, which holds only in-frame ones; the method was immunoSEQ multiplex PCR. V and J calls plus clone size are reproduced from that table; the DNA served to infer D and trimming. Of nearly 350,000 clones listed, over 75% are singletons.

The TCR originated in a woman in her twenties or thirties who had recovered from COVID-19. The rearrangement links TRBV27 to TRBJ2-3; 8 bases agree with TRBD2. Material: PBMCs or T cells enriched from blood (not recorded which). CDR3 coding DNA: TGTGCCAGCAGTTCCAAGCCCCTCGGGGGGGGGATGAAAGGTACGCAGTATTTT. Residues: CASSSKPLGGGMKGTQYF.